This TCR beta chain was documented in a study of CD8 T cells in Susac syndrome. Background on the study: Treatment status at blood draw for the Susac syndrome patients was therapy-naive, corticosteroids, or intravenous immunoglobulin alone.

This clonotype was seen a single time. Germline loops: CDR1 DFQATT, CDR2 SNEGSKA (reference sequence). The CDR3 runs 14 residues. Trimming at V came to 2 bases and at J to 6 bases, leaving 6 bases not matched to a gene. The RNA, about 0.45 to 1 ug, was put through reverse transcription using random hexamers. Amplification of the TCR beta CDR3 was carried out by immunoSEQ multiplex PCR, which spanned a total of 54 Vbeta and 13 Jbeta segments. MiXCR, applied by TCRdb to the immunoSEQ multiplex PCR reads, yields one record per CDR3 protein. This sample has about 94,000 distinct CDR3 sequences; just under 95% occur once, and the top ten carry 0.3%.

The receptor comes from a human donor with Susac syndrome. The specimen sequenced was CD4+ T cells from PBMCs. V gene TRBV20-1 combines with J gene TRBJ2-1; 8 nucleotides match TRBD2. CDR3 nucleotide sequence: TGCAGTGCTAGAAAGGCGGGGGGCCGCAATGAGCAGTTCTTC. It codes for CSARKAGGRNEQFF.